This T cell receptor beta chain came from a study of response to subunit inactivated influenza vaccine. General study findings and limits: Authors suggested each seasonal flu vaccination may recruit only limited numbers of new T cells.

A single record per CDR3 protein comes from TCRdb applying MiXCR to the RT-PCR reads. The repertoire holds 650,000 or so distinct CDR3 sequences, with around 13% as singletons. Details on this clonotype: What it binds is not known.

The V end was cut by 4 bases, the J end by 5 bases, with 8 bases between. The CDR3 length is 11 residues. CDR1 is SQVTM and CDR2 is ANQGSEA in the germline V gene. V and J are TRBV29-1 and TRBJ1-1, with D unclear. The source material was PBMCs from blood, sampled roughly 15 days before vaccination. The sequence came from a man aged 50 or older who received an inactivated influenza vaccine. CDR3 coding DNA: TGCAGCGTTGGGGGAGGAACTGAAGCTTTCTTT. Protein sequence: CSVGGGTEAFF.